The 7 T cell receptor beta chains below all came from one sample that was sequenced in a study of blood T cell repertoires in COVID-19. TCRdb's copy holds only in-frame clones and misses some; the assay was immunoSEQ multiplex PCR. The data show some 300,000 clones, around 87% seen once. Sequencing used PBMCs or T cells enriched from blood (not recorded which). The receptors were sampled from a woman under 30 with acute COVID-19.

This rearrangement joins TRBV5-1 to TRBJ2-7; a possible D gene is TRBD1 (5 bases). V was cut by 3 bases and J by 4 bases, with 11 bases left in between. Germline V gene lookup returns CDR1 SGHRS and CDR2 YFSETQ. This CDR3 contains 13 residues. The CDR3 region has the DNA TGCGCCAGCAGCTCCGTAGGGGCTTACGAGCAGTACTTC. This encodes CASSSVGAYEQYF.

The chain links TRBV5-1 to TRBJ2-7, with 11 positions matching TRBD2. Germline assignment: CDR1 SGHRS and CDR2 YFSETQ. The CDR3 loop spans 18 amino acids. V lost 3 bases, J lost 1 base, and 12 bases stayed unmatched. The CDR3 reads CASSSTLSGGGKSYEQYF. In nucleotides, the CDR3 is TGCGCCAGCAGCTCAACCCTTAGCGGGGGGGGGAAGTCCTACGAGCAGTACTTC.

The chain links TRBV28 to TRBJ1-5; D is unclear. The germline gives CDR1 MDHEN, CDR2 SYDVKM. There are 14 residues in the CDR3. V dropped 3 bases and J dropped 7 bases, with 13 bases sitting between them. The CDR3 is CASSFPAASQPQHF. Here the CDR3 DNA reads TGTGCCAGCAGTTTTCCGGCGGCCTCCCAGCCCCAGCATTTT.

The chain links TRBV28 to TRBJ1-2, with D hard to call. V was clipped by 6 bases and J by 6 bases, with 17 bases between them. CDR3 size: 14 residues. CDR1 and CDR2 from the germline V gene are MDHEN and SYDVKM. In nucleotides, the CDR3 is TGTGCCAGCAGCCTACCCGGGGAATGGGATGGCTACACCTTC. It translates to CASSLPGEWDGYTF.

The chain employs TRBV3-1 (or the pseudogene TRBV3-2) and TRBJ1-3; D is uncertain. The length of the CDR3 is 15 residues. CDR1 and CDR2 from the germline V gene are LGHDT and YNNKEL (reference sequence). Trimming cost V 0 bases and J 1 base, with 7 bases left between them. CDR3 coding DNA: TGTGCCAGCAGCCAAGATCAGGTGTCTGGAAACACCATATATTTT. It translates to CASSQDQVSGNTIYF.

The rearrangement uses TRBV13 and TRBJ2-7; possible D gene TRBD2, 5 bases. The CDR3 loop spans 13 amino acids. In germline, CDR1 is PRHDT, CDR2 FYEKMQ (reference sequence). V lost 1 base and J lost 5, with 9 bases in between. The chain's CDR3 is CASSLAGSDEQYF. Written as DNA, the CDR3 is TGTGCCAGCAGCTTAGCGGGTAGCGACGAGCAGTACTTC.

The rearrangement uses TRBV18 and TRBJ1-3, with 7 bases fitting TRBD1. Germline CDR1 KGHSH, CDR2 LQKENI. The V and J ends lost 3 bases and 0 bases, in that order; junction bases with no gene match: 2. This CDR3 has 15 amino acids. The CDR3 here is CASSPRDSSGNTIYF. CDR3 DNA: TGTGCCAGCTCACCCCGGGACAGCTCTGGAAACACCATATATTTT.